This T cell receptor (beta chain) stems from a study of STAT5B mutations in CD4+ large granular lymphocyte leukemia (dated by TCRdb to between 2021 and 2022). A note on the overall study: Among healthy controls, the CDR3 'QG' motif was associated with a particular HLA allele. The study compared the TCRbeta repertoires of patients with CD4+ T-cell large granular lymphocyte leukemia against those of healthy blood donors. The purity of purified fractions was confirmed by flow cytometry on FACSCanto II or FACSVerse to exceed 95% among lymphocytes. Summary of the overall study and its limitations: The data were not HLA-matched, and the higher clonality in CD4+ T-LGLL than in CD8+ T-LGLL could be due to the relatively small sample size. Each patient's main leukemic clonotypes were private, but roughly a quarter of these clonotypes showed up at low frequency in the non-leukemic repertoires of other patients. Compared with healthy CD4+ repertoires, CD4-sorted patient repertoires appeared more clonal, and this difference remained even after the putative leukemic clones were removed. Enrichment of TRBV06-family usage was observed among the top patient clones (8/27) relative to healthy controls (2/35).

The CDR3 spans 12 residues, from the cysteine through the phenylalanine. The only DNA kept is the CDR3, 36 bases in frame from the first base. Between the V and J ends, shortened by 6 bases and 2 bases respectively, the junction contains 5 bases. CDR1 is given as KGHSH and CDR2 as LQKENI, both from the germline V gene. The immunoSEQ assay at survey resolution was applied to genomic DNA for sequencing of TCRbeta rearrangements. Per the source publication's procedure: In the TCR sequencing data, the lowest productive clonotype frequency that could be detected was 2.59 x 10-5. Only productive TCRbeta rearrangements, defined as complete and in-frame sequences, were included in the analyses. Clonality for each sample was calculated as Simpson clonality in the immunoSEQ Analyzer version 3.0. Clones were binned by frequency as very rare, small, medium, large (1-20%) or hyperexpanded (>20%). OLGA 1.2.3 estimated generation probabilities, VDJtools produced V-gene circos plots, VDJdb was queried for specificities, and GLIPH identified CDR3 motifs. In its TCRdb copy, this immuneACCESS table keeps in-frame sequences only and misses some clones. Where compared with another copy, unresolved V genes explain less than half of these, and the others have no known cause. The V and J calls and the clone size are those of that table, but D and trimming were determined from the DNA. The sample table shows approximately 33,000 clones, and about 87% are seen once. Approximately 0.97% of the sample comes from the top ten.

The healthy control group was made up of around 34 blood donors, and the Finnish Red Cross blood service supplied their buffy coats. All TCR-sequenced material derived from peripheral blood: patient blood samples and healthy donor buffy coats. Ficoll-Hypaque gradient centrifugation was used to isolate peripheral blood mononuclear cells. CD4+ cells were purified magnetically from the buffy coats of healthy controls. The Gentra Puregene Cell and Tissue kit was used for genomic DNA extraction, and quantification was performed on a Qubit 2.0 fluorometer. This clone was observed once. The antigen it recognizes is unknown. Base qualities were left out, and no much larger clone turns up one base away.

The sequence joins TRBV18 to TRBJ1-3; no D gene call is confident. The source is a human donor in good health. The sequencing sample was made of CD4+ T cells from blood buffy coats. Here the CDR3 is given as CASSSPGNTIYF. The DNA sequence is given as TGTGCCAGCTCCTCCCCTGGAAACACCATATATTTT.